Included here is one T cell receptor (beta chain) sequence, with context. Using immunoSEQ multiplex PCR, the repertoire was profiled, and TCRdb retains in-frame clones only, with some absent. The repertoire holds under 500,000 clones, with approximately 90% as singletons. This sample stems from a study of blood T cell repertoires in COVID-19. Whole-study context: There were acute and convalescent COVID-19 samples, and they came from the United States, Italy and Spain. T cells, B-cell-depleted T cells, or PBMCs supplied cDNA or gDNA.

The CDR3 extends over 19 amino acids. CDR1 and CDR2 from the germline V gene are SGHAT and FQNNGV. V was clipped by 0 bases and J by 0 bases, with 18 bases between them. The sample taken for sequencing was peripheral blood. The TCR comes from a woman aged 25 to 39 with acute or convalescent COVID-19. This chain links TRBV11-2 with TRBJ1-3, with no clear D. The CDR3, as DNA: TGTGCCAGCAGCTTAGAGGTGGTGTACAGAAAGAACTCTGGAAACACCATATATTTT. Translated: CASSLEVVYRKNSGNTIYF.